These T cell receptor beta chains were read from a single sample in a study of CD8 T cells in ankylosing spondylitis. TCRdb analysed the 5' RACE reads with MiXCR anew, one entry per CDR3 protein. The sample consists of about 840,000 distinct CDR3 sequences, about 10% of them appearing once. Sequenced sample: blood, either unsorted or a sorted T cell fraction (not recorded which). The receptors here all came from a male donor with ankylosing spondylitis. Both conserved end residues are part of each CDR3. A D gene is named only where the DNA matches it firmly. Clone sizes are given selectively: once, few, many, or a class where the clone is expanded.

j_call: TRBJ2-2
d_call: TRBD1
cdr3_length: 17
clone_size: NA
v_call: TRBV6-5
cdr3_aa: CASSYLSAGQGARELFF
cdr3_nt: TGTGCCAGCAGTTACCTAAGCGCGGGACAGGGGGCGCGGGAGCTGTTTTTT

j_call: TRBJ2-7
d_call: NA
cdr3_length: 17
clone_size: NA
v_call: TRBV4-3
cdr3_aa: CASSRQLGRADSYEQYF
cdr3_nt: TGCGCCAGCAGCCGCCAGTTGGGGCGGGCGGATTCCTACGAGCAGTACTTC

j_call: TRBJ1-6
d_call: TRBD1
cdr3_length: 13
clone_size: NA
v_call: TRBV19
cdr3_aa: CASSIDAGTALHF
cdr3_nt: TGTGCCAGTAGTATCGACGCTGGGACAGCTCTCCACTTT

j_call: TRBJ2-1
d_call: NA
cdr3_length: 12
clone_size: few
v_call: TRBV20-1
cdr3_aa: CSAKLTDQRQFF
cdr3_nt: TGCAGTGCTAAATTAACCGACCAGCGGCAGTTCTTC

j_call: TRBJ1-5
d_call: NA
cdr3_length: 15
clone_size: NA
v_call: TRBV5-8
cdr3_aa: CASSIAGVSNQPQHF
cdr3_nt: TGTGCCAGCAGCATCGCAGGGGTTAGCAATCAGCCCCAGCATTTT

j_call: TRBJ2-7
d_call: NA
cdr3_length: 14
clone_size: few
v_call: TRBV12-3/TRBV12-4
cdr3_aa: CASRGTGTQYEQYF
cdr3_nt: TGTGCCAGCAGGGGCACCGGGACGCAATACGAGCAGTACTTC

j_call: TRBJ1-1
d_call: NA
cdr3_length: 15
clone_size: NA
v_call: TRBV6-5
cdr3_aa: CASSYRPTANTEAFF
cdr3_nt: TGTGCCAGCAGTTACAGGCCGACAGCGAACACTGAAGCTTTCTTT

j_call: TRBJ2-7
d_call: TRBD1
cdr3_length: 14
clone_size: NA
v_call: TRBV2
cdr3_aa: CASSEGTGRYEQYF
cdr3_nt: TGTGCCAGCAGTGAAGGGACAGGTCGTTACGAGCAGTACTTC

j_call: TRBJ2-7
d_call: TRBD2
cdr3_length: 14
clone_size: many
v_call: TRBV20-1
cdr3_aa: CSAFPGLEGFEQYF
cdr3_nt: TGCAGTGCTTTTCCCGGACTAGAAGGGTTCGAGCAGTACTTC

j_call: TRBJ2-7
d_call: TRBD1
cdr3_length: 14
clone_size: many
v_call: TRBV20-1
cdr3_aa: CSAIDGTGPYEQYF
cdr3_nt: TGCAGTGCTATTGACGGGACAGGCCCCTACGAGCAGTACTTC

j_call: TRBJ2-5
d_call: TRBD2
cdr3_length: 13
clone_size: few
v_call: TRBV7-2
cdr3_aa: CASSRTSEETQYF
cdr3_nt: TGTGCCAGCAGTCGGACTAGCGAAGAGACCCAGTACTTC

j_call: TRBJ2-5
d_call: NA
cdr3_length: 12
clone_size: few
v_call: TRBV5-1
cdr3_aa: CASSWNQETQYF
cdr3_nt: TGCGCCAGCAGCTGGAACCAAGAGACCCAGTACTTC

j_call: TRBJ2-7
d_call: NA
cdr3_length: 15
clone_size: few
v_call: TRBV7-2
cdr3_aa: CASSLWASSSYEQYF
cdr3_nt: TGTGCCAGCAGCTTATGGGCCTCGAGCTCCTACGAGCAGTACTTC

j_call: TRBJ2-5
d_call: NA
cdr3_length: 12
clone_size: NA
v_call: TRBV6-5
cdr3_aa: CASSRHQETQYF
cdr3_nt: TGTGCCAGCAGCCGGCACCAAGAGACCCAGTACTTC

j_call: TRBJ2-7
d_call: TRBD1
cdr3_length: 15
clone_size: few
v_call: TRBV28
cdr3_aa: CASSPHGTGGLKQYF
cdr3_nt: TGTGCCAGCAGTCCTCACGGGACAGGGGGATTAAAGCAGTACTTC

j_call: TRBJ1-6
d_call: NA
cdr3_length: 14
clone_size: few
v_call: TRBV27
cdr3_aa: CASSSSGLGSPLHF
cdr3_nt: TGTGCCAGCAGTTCATCAGGACTTGGGTCACCCCTCCACTTT

j_call: TRBJ1-1
d_call: NA
cdr3_length: 14
clone_size: NA
v_call: TRBV9
cdr3_aa: CASSGSLTNTEAFF
cdr3_nt: TGTGCCAGCAGCGGATCTCTAACGAACACTGAAGCTTTCTTT

j_call: TRBJ1-2
d_call: NA
cdr3_length: 13
clone_size: NA
v_call: TRBV28
cdr3_aa: CASSPGRRNGYTF
cdr3_nt: TGTGCCAGCAGTCCGGGGCGGAGGAATGGCTACACCTTC

j_call: TRBJ1-2
d_call: NA
cdr3_length: 13
clone_size: few
v_call: TRBV20-1
cdr3_aa: CSAVAGANYGYTF
cdr3_nt: TGCAGTGCTGTCGCAGGGGCAAACTATGGCTACACCTTC

j_call: TRBJ2-1
d_call: TRBD1
cdr3_length: 16
clone_size: NA
v_call: TRBV9
cdr3_aa: CASSVARGQTYNEQFF
cdr3_nt: TGTGCCAGCAGCGTAGCCAGGGGGCAGACCTACAATGAGCAGTTCTTC

j_call: TRBJ2-4
d_call: NA
cdr3_length: 17
clone_size: NA
v_call: TRBV4-3
cdr3_aa: CASSQGVGSLAKNIQYF
cdr3_nt: TGCGCCAGCAGCCAGGGGGTGGGGAGTTTAGCCAAAAACATTCAGTACTTC

j_call: TRBJ2-1
d_call: NA
cdr3_length: 15
clone_size: few
v_call: TRBV15
cdr3_aa: CATSRRRSPGSEQFF
cdr3_nt: TGTGCCACCAGCAGACGGAGGTCCCCAGGTTCAGAGCAGTTCTTC

j_call: TRBJ2-7
d_call: TRBD2
cdr3_length: 18
clone_size: NA
v_call: TRBV20-1
cdr3_aa: CSAWSASGRTGGSYEQYF
cdr3_nt: TGCAGTGCCTGGAGTGCTAGCGGGAGAACTGGGGGGTCCTACGAGCAGTACTTC

j_call: TRBJ1-2
d_call: NA
cdr3_length: 16
clone_size: few
v_call: TRBV3-1
cdr3_aa: CASSPWVIGPNYGYTF
cdr3_nt: TGTGCCAGCAGCCCCTGGGTTATCGGCCCTAACTATGGCTACACCTTC

j_call: TRBJ2-3
d_call: TRBD1
cdr3_length: 15
clone_size: NA
v_call: TRBV12-5
cdr3_aa: CASGFGQGSTDTQYF
cdr3_nt: TGTGCTAGTGGTTTCGGACAGGGAAGCACAGATACGCAGTATTTT

j_call: TRBJ1-6
d_call: NA
cdr3_length: 13
clone_size: many
v_call: TRBV2
cdr3_aa: CASSGQLNSPLHF
cdr3_nt: TGTGCCAGCAGTGGTCAGCTTAATTCACCCCTCCACTTT

j_call: TRBJ2-1
d_call: NA
cdr3_length: 15
clone_size: NA
v_call: TRBV7-2
cdr3_aa: CASSPGPQRGNEQFF
cdr3_nt: TGTGCCAGCAGCCCTGGCCCCCAGAGAGGGAATGAGCAGTTCTTC

j_call: TRBJ1-5
d_call: NA
cdr3_length: 13
clone_size: many
v_call: TRBV20-1
cdr3_aa: CSARPGWGGPQHF
cdr3_nt: TGCAGTGCTAGACCTGGGTGGGGTGGACCCCAGCATTTT

j_call: TRBJ2-2
d_call: TRBD1
cdr3_length: 15
clone_size: NA
v_call: TRBV28
cdr3_aa: CASSSTGGGTGELFF
cdr3_nt: TGTGCCAGCAGTTCGACAGGGGGCGGAACCGGGGAGCTGTTTTTT

j_call: TRBJ1-2
d_call: NA
cdr3_length: 15
clone_size: NA
v_call: TRBV20-1
cdr3_aa: CSARNPGPSNYGYTF
cdr3_nt: TGCAGTGCTAGAAATCCGGGACCGTCAAACTATGGCTACACCTTC

j_call: TRBJ2-7
d_call: TRBD1
cdr3_length: 12
clone_size: once
v_call: TRBV6-1
cdr3_aa: CASSGTGDEQYF
cdr3_nt: TGTGCCAGCTCCGGGACAGGCGACGAGCAGTACTTC

j_call: TRBJ2-1
d_call: TRBD2
cdr3_length: 17
clone_size: NA
v_call: TRBV5-1
cdr3_aa: CASSLGPLAGDPNEQFF
cdr3_nt: TGCGCCAGCAGCTTGGGACCACTAGCGGGAGATCCCAATGAGCAGTTCTTC

j_call: TRBJ2-3
d_call: TRBD2
cdr3_length: 18
clone_size: NA
v_call: TRBV7-3
cdr3_aa: CASSSGGRRTSGGDTQYF
cdr3_nt: TGTGCCAGCAGCTCTGGTGGGCGAAGGACTAGCGGGGGAGATACGCAGTATTTT

j_call: TRBJ1-3
d_call: NA
cdr3_length: 16
clone_size: many
v_call: TRBV7-2
cdr3_aa: CASSLVKASSGNTIYF
cdr3_nt: TGTGCCAGCAGCTTAGTGAAGGCCAGCTCTGGAAACACCATATATTTT